The 11 T cell receptor beta chains given below trace back to one sample, sequenced in a study of technical replicates of blood from several donors. The assay was immunoSEQ multiplex PCR, and TCRdb's table has in-frame clones only and misses some. Of over 65,000 clones listed, over 85% were seen once; the top ten hold 0.26%. Sequenced: T cells isolated from PBMCs. Every receptor here comes from a human donor in good health.

The V and J genes are TRBV27 and TRBJ2-3; 10 nucleotides align to TRBD1. Germline V gene data show CDR1 as MNHEY and CDR2 as SMNVEV (reference sequence). V gave up 3 bases and J gave up 4 bases; unmatched junction bases: 1. CDR3 length equals 14 residues. CDR3 nucleotide sequence: TGTGCCAGCAGTTTGGACAGGGGGGCAGATACGCAGTATTTT. It codes for CASSLDRGADTQYF.

The rearrangement links TRBV7-6 to TRBJ1-2; TRBD1 might be the D (5 bases). The CDR3 has 13 amino acids. Germline V lookup: CDR1 SGHVS, CDR2 FNYEAQ. Trimming took off 5 bases at V and 4 bases at J, with 11 bases between the two ends. The CDR3 coding sequence is TGTGCCAGCAGCGAGACAGAAACCTATGGCTACACCTTC. As protein: CASSETETYGYTF.

The gene calls are TRBV6-5 and TRBJ2-1; 9 bases match TRBD2. Unmatched junction bases numbered 3, after V lost 0 bases and J lost 3 bases. The germline V gene encodes CDR1 MNHEY and CDR2 SVGAGI. The CDR3 extends over 16 amino acids. Here the CDR3 reads CASSYSRAGGYNEQFF. The CDR3 DNA sequence: TGTGCCAGCAGTTACTCGCGAGCGGGGGGCTACAATGAGCAGTTCTTC.

The rearrangement joins TRBV6-5 to TRBJ2-3, with D maybe TRBD2 (7 bases). With 1 base removed from V and 4 bases from J, the gap between germline ends came to 12 bases. The CDR3 runs to 15 residues. CDR1 is MNHEY and CDR2 is SVGAGI in the germline V gene. CDR3 sequence (DNA): TGTGCCAGCAGTTACTTGGGGGGGCCGGCAGATACGCAGTATTTT. Amino acids: CASSYLGGPADTQYF.

The chain employs TRBV29-1 and TRBJ2-5; 10 nucleotides align to TRBD1. CDR3 length equals 14 residues. The V and J ends lost 5 bases and 5 bases, in that order; junction bases with no gene match: 8. Germline CDR1 reads SQVTM; CDR2 reads ANQGSEA. Here the CDR3 reads CSVWDRGVSETQYF. The DNA of the CDR3 is TGCAGCGTTTGGGACAGGGGAGTTTCGGAGACCCAGTACTTC.

This clone has only a few counts. This chain connects TRBV30 to TRBJ1-1; possible D gene TRBD1, 5 bases. Germline V gene lookup returns CDR1 GTSNPN and CDR2 SVGIG (reference sequence). The CDR3 runs 13 residues. V was trimmed by 8 bases and J by 4 bases, leaving 17 bases between them. CDR3 DNA sequence: TGTGCCGGGGCGGAGTCCCTAGGCACTGAAGCTTTCTTT. This sequence encodes CAGAESLGTEAFF.

This rearrangement joins TRBV14 to TRBJ1-4, with D maybe TRBD1 (5 bases). V dropped 1 base and J dropped 8 bases, with 14 bases sitting between them. This CDR3 has 15 amino acids. Germline V gene sequence: CDR1 SGHDN, CDR2 FVKESK. CDR3 bases: TGTGCCAGCAGCCAAGTGGGGAGGGACTGGGAAAAACTGTTTTTT. Translation: CASSQVGRDWEKLFF.

This clone has only a few counts. The chain recombines TRBV4-2 with TRBJ2-2, with D possibly TRBD2 on 5 matching bases. Trimming took 0 bases from V and 5 from J, leaving 13 bases between them. Germline-derived CDR1 and CDR2 are LGHNA and YNFKEQ. The CDR3 is 16 amino acids. The chain's CDR3 is CASSQDPASPTGELFF. CDR3 nucleotide sequence: TGTGCCAGCAGCCAAGATCCTGCTAGCCCTACCGGGGAGCTGTTTTTT.

This sequence joins TRBV27 and TRBJ1-5; TRBD1 matches at 8 bases. The V and J ends lost 5 bases and 2 bases, in that order; junction bases with no gene match: 11. This CDR3 spans 17 amino acids. In germline, CDR1 is MNHEY, CDR2 SMNVEV (reference sequence). In nucleotides, the CDR3 is TGTGCCAGCAGTGACCAGGGGGCCTTAAGCCGCAATCAGCCCCAGCATTTT. Amino acids: CASSDQGALSRNQPQHF.

The J gene is TRBJ1-2, the V gene TRBV6-5; maybe TRBD1 (6 bases). CDR1 and CDR2 from the germline V gene are MNHEY and SVGAGI. This CDR3 contains 15 residues. The germline V and J ends were trimmed by 7 bases and 7 bases, with 22 bases remaining between them. The CDR3, as DNA: TGTGCCAGCACGATCTCCTCTCCAGGGGATTTTGGCTACACCTTC. Amino acid sequence: CASTISSPGDFGYTF.

The rearrangement joins TRBV5-1 to TRBJ1-6, with D unclear. Trimming removed 2 bases at V and 13 bases at J, with 13 bases between. The CDR3 is 13 amino acids. Germline CDR1 and CDR2: SGHRS and YFSETQ. This CDR3 reads CASSLFPRQPLHF. Written as DNA, the CDR3 is TGCGCCAGCAGCTTATTTCCCCGTCAGCCCCTCCACTTT.